A selection of T cell receptor beta chains follows, all from one sample in a study of blood T cell repertoires in COVID-19. Method: immunoSEQ multiplex PCR; TCRdb's copy keeps in-frame clones and lacks some. The sample holds approximately 260,000 clones, 88% seen once. The sequenced material came from PBMCs or T cells enriched from blood (not recorded which). These receptors came from a woman in her thirties or forties with acute COVID-19. Both conserved end residues are part of each CDR3. D genes are given only for firm matches. Part of the rows lack a size; the others show once, few, many or a class for expanded clones.

V,J,D,size,CDR3,DNA
TRBV28,TRBJ2-7,TRBD2,-,CASSPAEVAGGYEQYF,TGTGCCAGCAGCCCCGCCGAGGTAGCGGGAGGCTACGAGCAGTACTTC
TRBV28,TRBJ1-2,-,-,CASREGAKNYGYTF,TGTGCCAGCAGAGAGGGCGCCAAGAACTATGGCTACACCTTC
TRBV28,TRBJ1-6,TRBD1,-,CASSPDRGLLRYNSPLHF,TGTGCCAGCAGCCCGGACAGGGGGCTTCTGCGGTATAATTCACCCCTCCACTTT
TRBV29-1,TRBJ1-6,-,-,CSVAFGARNSPLHF,TGCAGCGTTGCCTTTGGGGCGCGGAATTCACCCCTCCACTTT
TRBV6-5,TRBJ1-2,TRBD1,once,CASSYTAGTGTYGYTF,TGTGCCAGCAGTTACACCGCCGGGACAGGGACCTATGGCTACACCTTC
TRBV18,TRBJ1-1,TRBD1,-,CASSPLDIIGTGATEAFF,TGTGCCAGCTCACCTCTTGATATTATCGGGACAGGAGCCACTGAAGCTTTCTTT
TRBV19,TRBJ2-3,-,once,CARWLATDTQYF,TGTGCCAGGTGGCTAGCCACAGATACGCAGTATTTT
TRBV30,TRBJ1-5,-,-,CAWSVRVGAQPQHF,TGTGCCTGGAGTGTAAGGGTGGGGGCTCAGCCCCAGCATTTT
TRBV7-9,TRBJ1-4,-,few,CASSWTATNEKLFF,TGTGCCAGCAGCTGGACAGCAACTAATGAAAAACTGTTTTTT
TRBV5-1,TRBJ1-2,TRBD1,-,CASSLNRGRGGYTF,TGCGCCAGCAGCCTCAACAGGGGGCGAGGAGGCTACACCTTC
TRBV21-1,TRBJ1-2,-,once,CASSSLGRTGVGYGYTF,TGTGCCAGCAGCAGTCTTGGGAGGACAGGGGTAGGCTATGGCTACACCTTC
TRBV11-2,TRBJ1-6,TRBD1,-,CASSLRPGQGFTNSPLHF,TGTGCCAGCAGCTTACGCCCGGGACAGGGTTTTACTAATTCACCCCTCCACTTT
TRBV5-1,TRBJ1-2,-,-,CASSPLDSLPSNYGYTF,TGCGCCAGCAGCCCCCTAGACAGCCTCCCTTCTAACTATGGCTACACCTTC
TRBV6-5,TRBJ2-1,TRBD2,-,CASSYLSSGEGNEQFF,TGTGCCAGCAGTTACTTATCTAGCGGGGAAGGCAATGAGCAGTTCTTC
TRBV6-2/TRBV6-3,TRBJ2-2,TRBD1,-,CASSLDRAAGELFF,TGTGCCAGCAGTTTGGACAGGGCGGCCGGGGAGCTGTTTTTT
TRBV4-3,TRBJ2-1,-,-,CASSQDWDRGRLAGDFNEQFF,TGCGCCAGCAGCCAAGATTGGGACAGGGGGCGACTAGCGGGAGATTTCAATGAGCAGTTCTTC
TRBV4-1,TRBJ1-5,-,-,CASSQEGGANQPQHF,TGCGCCAGCAGCCAAGAAGGGGGGGCCAATCAGCCCCAGCATTTT
TRBV5-1,TRBJ2-2,TRBD2,-,CASRGGRMSGELFF,TGCGCCAGCAGAGGCGGGAGGATGTCCGGGGAGCTGTTTTTT
TRBV29-1,TRBJ2-2,-,-,CSADQGNTGELFF,TGCAGCGCTGACCAGGGAAACACCGGGGAGCTGTTTTTT
TRBV11-3,TRBJ2-1,-,-,CASSLRRRSSYNEQFF,TGTGCCAGCAGCTTAAGGCGGAGGAGCTCCTACAATGAGCAGTTCTTC
TRBV2,TRBJ2-3,TRBD2,once,CASSVAGDRDTQYF,TGTGCCAGCAGTGTGGCGGGAGATAGAGATACGCAGTATTTT
TRBV9,TRBJ2-1,-,-,CASSSLADTYNEQFF,TGTGCCAGCAGCAGTTTAGCGGATACTTACAATGAGCAGTTCTTC
TRBV7-9,TRBJ1-5,TRBD1,-,CASSNTGGQPQHF,TGTGCCAGCAGCAACACAGGGGGTCAGCCCCAGCATTTT
TRBV7-9,TRBJ1-4,-,many,CASSPTWAKLFF,TGTGCCAGCAGCCCTACATGGGCAAAACTGTTTTTT
TRBV4-3,TRBJ2-1,-,-,CASSHEPGAGAHSYNEQFF,TGCGCCAGCAGCCACGAACCTGGGGCAGGGGCGCACTCCTACAATGAGCAGTTCTTC
TRBV5-1,TRBJ1-5,-,once,CASSLAGDNQPQHF,TGCGCCAGCAGCTTGGCCGGGGACAATCAGCCCCAGCATTTT
TRBV10-3,TRBJ2-1,-,-,CAISRQDNEQFF,TGTGCCATCTCCCGACAGGACAATGAGCAGTTCTTC
TRBV5-1,TRBJ1-1,-,-,CASSLVAGKNTEAFF,TGCGCCAGCAGCTTGGTCGCAGGGAAGAACACTGAAGCTTTCTTT
TRBV4-1,TRBJ1-3,-,many,CASSQDPRRYGNTIYF,TGCGCCAGCAGCCAAGATCCGCGGAGGTATGGAAACACCATATATTTT
TRBV25-1,TRBJ2-3,TRBD2,-,CASSDLAGTPSTDTQYF,TGTGCCAGCAGTGATCTAGCGGGGACTCCTAGCACAGATACGCAGTATTTT
TRBV28,TRBJ2-2,-,-,CASSLGPWSLRDKNTGELFF,TGTGCCAGCAGTTTAGGCCCCTGGAGCCTCCGGGACAAGAACACCGGGGAGCTGTTTTTT
TRBV29-1,TRBJ2-1,TRBD1,-,CSVEPWTGAKGQFF,TGCAGCGTTGAACCCTGGACAGGGGCAAAGGGGCAGTTCTTC
TRBV11-2,TRBJ1-6,-,-,CASSLWETASPLHF,TGTGCCAGCAGCTTATGGGAGACGGCTTCACCCCTCCACTTT
TRBV9,TRBJ1-1,-,-,CASSVGSGLMNTEAFF,TGTGCCAGCAGCGTAGGGTCAGGCCTGATGAACACTGAAGCTTTCTTT
TRBV27,TRBJ2-5,-,-,CASNQTRGLGGPQETQYF,TGTGCCAGCAACCAGACCCGGGGCCTGGGAGGCCCCCAAGAGACCCAGTACTTC
TRBV7-2,TRBJ1-2,-,-,CASSSFHAGERTMVGYTF,TGTGCCAGCAGCTCCTTCCATGCCGGGGAGAGGACTATGGTTGGCTACACCTTC
TRBV21-1,TRBJ1-1,-,-,CASSKAASVNTEAFF,TGTGCCAGCAGCAAAGCTGCATCGGTGAACACTGAAGCTTTCTTT